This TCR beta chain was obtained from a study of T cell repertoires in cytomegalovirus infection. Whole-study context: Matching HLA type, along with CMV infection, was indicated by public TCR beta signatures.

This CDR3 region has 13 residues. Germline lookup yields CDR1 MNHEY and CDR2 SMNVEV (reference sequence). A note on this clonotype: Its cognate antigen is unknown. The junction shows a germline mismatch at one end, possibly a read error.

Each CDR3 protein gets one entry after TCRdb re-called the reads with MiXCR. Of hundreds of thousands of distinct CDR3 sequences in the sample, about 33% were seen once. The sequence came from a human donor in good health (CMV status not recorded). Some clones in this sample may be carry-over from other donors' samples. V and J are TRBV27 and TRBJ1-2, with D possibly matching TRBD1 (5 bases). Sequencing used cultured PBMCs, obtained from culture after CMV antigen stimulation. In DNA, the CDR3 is TGTGCCAACAGTTTCGGGGGGTCGTATGACTACACCTTC. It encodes CANSFGGSYDYTF.